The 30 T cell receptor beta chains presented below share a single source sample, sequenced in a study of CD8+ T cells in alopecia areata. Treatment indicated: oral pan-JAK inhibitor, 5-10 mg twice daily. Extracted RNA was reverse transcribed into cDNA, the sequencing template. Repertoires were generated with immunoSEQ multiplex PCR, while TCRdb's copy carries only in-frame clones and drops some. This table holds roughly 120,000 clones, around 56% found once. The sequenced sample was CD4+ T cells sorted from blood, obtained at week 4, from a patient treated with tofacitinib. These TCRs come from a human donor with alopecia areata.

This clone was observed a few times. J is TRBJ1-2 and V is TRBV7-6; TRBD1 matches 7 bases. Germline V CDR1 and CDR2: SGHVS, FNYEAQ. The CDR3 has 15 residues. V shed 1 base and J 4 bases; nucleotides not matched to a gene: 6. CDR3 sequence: CASSLVEGAFYGYTF. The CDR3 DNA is TGTGCCAGCAGCTTAGTGGAGGGGGCCTTCTATGGCTACACCTTC.

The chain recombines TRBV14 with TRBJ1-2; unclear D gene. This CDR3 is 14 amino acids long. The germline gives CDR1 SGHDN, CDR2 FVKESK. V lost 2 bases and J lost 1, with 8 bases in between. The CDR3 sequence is CASSQYGGNYGYTF. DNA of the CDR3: TGTGCCAGCAGCCAATATGGTGGTAACTATGGCTACACCTTC.

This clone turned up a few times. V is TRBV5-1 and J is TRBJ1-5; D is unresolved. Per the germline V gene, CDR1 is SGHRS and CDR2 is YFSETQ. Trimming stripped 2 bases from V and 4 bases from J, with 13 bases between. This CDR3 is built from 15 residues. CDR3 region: CASSLVSGPNQPQHF. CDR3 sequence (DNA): TGCGCCAGCAGCTTAGTAAGTGGTCCTAATCAGCCCCAGCATTTT.

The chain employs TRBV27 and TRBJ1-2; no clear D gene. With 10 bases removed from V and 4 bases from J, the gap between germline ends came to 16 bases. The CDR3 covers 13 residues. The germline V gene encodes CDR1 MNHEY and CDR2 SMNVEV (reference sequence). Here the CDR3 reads CAIPQYPLYGYTF. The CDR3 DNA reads TGTGCCATCCCGCAGTACCCCCTCTATGGCTACACCTTC.

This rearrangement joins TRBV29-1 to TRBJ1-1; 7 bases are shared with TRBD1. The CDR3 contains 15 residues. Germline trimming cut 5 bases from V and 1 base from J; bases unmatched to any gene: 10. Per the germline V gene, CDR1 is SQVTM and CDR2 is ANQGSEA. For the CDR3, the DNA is TGCAGCGTTCGGCCCCAGGACAGGCAGAACACTGAAGCTTTCTTT. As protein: CSVRPQDRQNTEAFF. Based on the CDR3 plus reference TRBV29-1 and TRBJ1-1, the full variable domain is SAVISQKPSRDICQRGTSLTIQCQVDSQVTMMFWYRQQPGQSLTLIATANQGSEATYESGFVIDKFPISRPNLTFSTLTVSNMSPEDSSIYLCSVRPQDRQNTEAFFGQGTRLTVV.

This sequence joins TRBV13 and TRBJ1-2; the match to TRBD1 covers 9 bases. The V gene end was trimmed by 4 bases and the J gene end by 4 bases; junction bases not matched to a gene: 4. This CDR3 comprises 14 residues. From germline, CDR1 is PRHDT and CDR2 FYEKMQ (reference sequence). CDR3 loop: CASSSRTGAYGYTF. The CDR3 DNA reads TGTGCCAGCAGCTCCCGGACAGGGGCCTATGGCTACACCTTC.

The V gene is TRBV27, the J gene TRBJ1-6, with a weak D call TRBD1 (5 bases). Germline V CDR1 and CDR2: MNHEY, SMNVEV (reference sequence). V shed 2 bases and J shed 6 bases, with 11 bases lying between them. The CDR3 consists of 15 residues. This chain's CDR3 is CASSLGVGPNSPLHF. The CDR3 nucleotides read TGTGCCAGCAGTTTAGGGGTGGGACCTAATTCACCCCTCCACTTT.

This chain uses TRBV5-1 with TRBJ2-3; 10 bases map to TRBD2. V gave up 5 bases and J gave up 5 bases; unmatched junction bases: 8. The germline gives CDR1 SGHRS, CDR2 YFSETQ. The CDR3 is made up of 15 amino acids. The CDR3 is CASSSSGSREDTQYF. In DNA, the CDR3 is TGCGCCAGCAGTTCTAGCGGGAGTAGGGAAGATACGCAGTATTTT.

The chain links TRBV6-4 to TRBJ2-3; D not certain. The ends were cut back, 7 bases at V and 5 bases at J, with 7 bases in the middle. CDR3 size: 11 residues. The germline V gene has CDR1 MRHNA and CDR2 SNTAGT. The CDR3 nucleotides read TGTGCCAGCAATAATGGAGATACGCAGTATTTT. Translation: CASNNGDTQYF.

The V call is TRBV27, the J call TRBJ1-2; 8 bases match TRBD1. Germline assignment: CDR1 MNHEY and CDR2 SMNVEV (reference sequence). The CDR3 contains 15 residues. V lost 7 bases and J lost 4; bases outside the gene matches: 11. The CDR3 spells CASTPRTGLGYGYTF. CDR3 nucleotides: TGTGCCAGCACCCCCAGGACAGGGCTGGGCTATGGCTACACCTTC.

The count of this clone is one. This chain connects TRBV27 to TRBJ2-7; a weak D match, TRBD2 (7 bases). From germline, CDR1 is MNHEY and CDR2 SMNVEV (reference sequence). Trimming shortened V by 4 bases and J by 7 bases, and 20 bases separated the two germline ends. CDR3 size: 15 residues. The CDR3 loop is CASSSTGTTAGEQYF. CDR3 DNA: TGTGCCAGCAGTTCTACAGGGACCACAGCGGGGGAGCAGTACTTC.

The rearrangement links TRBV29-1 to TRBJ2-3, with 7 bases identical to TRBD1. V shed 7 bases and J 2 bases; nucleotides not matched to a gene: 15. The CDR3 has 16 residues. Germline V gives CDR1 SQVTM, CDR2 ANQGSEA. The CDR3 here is CSAPPVTGDITDTQYF. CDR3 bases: TGCAGCGCCCCTCCGGTCACAGGGGACATCACAGATACGCAGTATTTT.

The CDR3 DNA sequence: TGTGCCTGGAGTGTAGGTCCCTTCCAAGAGACCCAGTACTTC. As protein: CAWSVGPFQETQYF. V is TRBV30 and J is TRBJ2-5; no clear D. The CDR3 covers 14 residues. The germline V gene has CDR1 GTSNPN and CDR2 SVGIG (reference sequence). V gave up 0 bases and J gave up 1 base, with 9 bases separating them.

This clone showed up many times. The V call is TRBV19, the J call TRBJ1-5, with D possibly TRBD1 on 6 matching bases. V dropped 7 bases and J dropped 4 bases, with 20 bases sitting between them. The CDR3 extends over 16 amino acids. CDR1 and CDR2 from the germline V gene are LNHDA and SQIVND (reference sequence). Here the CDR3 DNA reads TGTGCCAGTACGAGAGGAGGGGGGCGGGTGAATCAGCCCCAGCATTTT. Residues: CASTRGGGRVNQPQHF.

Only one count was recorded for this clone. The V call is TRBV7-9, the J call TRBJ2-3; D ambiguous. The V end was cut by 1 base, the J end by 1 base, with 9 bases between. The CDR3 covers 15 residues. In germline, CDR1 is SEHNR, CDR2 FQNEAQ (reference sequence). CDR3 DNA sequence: TGTGCCAGCAGCTTAGATCGTGGTCGCACAGATACGCAGTATTTT. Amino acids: CASSLDRGRTDTQYF. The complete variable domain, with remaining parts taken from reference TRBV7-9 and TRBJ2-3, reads DTGVSQNPRHKITKRGQNVTFRCDPISEHNRLYWYRQTLGQGPEFLTYFQNEAQLEKSRLLSDRFSAERPKGSFSTLEIQRTEQGDSAMYLCASSLDRGRTDTQYFGPGTRLTVL.

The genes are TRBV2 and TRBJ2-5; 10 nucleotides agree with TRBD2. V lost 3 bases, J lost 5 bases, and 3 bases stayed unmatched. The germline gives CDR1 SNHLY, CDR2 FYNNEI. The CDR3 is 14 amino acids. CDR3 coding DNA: TGTGCCAGCAGTGACCTAGCGGGAGTGGAGACCCAGTACTTC. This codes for CASSDLAGVETQYF.

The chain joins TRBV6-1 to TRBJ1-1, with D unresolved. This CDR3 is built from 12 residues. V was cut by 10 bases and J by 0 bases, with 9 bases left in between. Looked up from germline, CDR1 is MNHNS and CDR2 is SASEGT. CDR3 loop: CATFGMNTEAFF. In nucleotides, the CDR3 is TGTGCCACTTTTGGGATGAACACTGAAGCTTTCTTT.

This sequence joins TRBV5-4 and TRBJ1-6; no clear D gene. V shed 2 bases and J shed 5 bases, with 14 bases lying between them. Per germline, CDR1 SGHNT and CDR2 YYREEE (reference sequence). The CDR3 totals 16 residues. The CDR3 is CASSFLGTSNNSPLHF. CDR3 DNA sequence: TGTGCCAGCAGCTTCCTCGGAACATCCAATAATTCACCCCTCCACTTT.

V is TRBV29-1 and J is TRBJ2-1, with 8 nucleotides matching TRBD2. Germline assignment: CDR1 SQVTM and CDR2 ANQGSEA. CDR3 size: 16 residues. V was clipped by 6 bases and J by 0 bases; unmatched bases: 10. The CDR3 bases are TGCAGCGTCTTTCATGGGGCGGGGGGCTCCTACAATGAGCAGTTCTTC. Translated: CSVFHGAGGSYNEQFF.

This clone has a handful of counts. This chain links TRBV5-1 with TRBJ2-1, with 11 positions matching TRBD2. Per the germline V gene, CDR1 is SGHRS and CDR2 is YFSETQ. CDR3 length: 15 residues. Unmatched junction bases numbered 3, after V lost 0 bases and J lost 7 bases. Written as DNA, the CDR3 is TGCGCCAGCAGCTTGGAACTAGCGGGAGAAAATGAGCAGTTCTTC. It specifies CASSLELAGENEQFF.

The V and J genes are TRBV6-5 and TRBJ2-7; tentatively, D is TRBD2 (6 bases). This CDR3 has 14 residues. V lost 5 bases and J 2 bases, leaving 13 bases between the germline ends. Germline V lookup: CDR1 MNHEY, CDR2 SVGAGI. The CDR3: CASSPSGLPYEQYF. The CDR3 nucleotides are TGTGCCAGCAGTCCCTCGGGACTCCCCTACGAGCAGTACTTC.

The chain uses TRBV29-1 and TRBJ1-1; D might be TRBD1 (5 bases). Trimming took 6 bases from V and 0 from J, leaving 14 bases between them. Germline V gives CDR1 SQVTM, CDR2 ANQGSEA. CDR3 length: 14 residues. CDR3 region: CSVSKGNMNTEAFF. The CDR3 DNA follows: TGCAGCGTCTCAAAGGGGAATATGAACACTGAAGCTTTCTTT.

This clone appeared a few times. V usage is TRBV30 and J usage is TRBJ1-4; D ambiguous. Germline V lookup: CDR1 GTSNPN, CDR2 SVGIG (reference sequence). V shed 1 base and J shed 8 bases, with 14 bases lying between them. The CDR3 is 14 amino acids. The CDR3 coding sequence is TGTGCCTGGAGTGCCTGGGCGTCTCCGGAAAAACTGTTTTTT. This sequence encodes CAWSAWASPEKLFF.

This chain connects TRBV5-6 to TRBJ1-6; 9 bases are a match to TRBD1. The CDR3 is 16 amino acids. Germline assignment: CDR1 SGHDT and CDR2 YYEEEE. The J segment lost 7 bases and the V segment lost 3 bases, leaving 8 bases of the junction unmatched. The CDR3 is CASSWGQGEGNSPLHF. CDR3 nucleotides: TGTGCCAGCAGCTGGGGACAGGGTGAAGGGAATTCACCCCTCCACTTT.

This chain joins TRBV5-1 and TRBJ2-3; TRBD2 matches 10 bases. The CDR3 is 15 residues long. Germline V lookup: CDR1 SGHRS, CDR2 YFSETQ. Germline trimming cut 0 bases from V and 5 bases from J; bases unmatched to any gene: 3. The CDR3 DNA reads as TGCGCCAGCAGCTTGGGCGCTAGCGGGGGAGATACGCAGTATTTT. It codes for CASSLGASGGDTQYF.

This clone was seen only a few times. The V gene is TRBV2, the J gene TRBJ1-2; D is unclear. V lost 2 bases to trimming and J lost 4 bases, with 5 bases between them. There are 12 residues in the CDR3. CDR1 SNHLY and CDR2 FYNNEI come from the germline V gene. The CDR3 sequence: CASSESGYGYTF. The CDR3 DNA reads TGTGCCAGCAGTGAATCAGGCTATGGCTACACCTTC.

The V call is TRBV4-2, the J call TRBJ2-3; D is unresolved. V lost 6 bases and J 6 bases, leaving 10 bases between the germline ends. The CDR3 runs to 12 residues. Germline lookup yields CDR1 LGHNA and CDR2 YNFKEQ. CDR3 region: CASSLPTDTQYF. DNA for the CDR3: TGTGCCAGCAGTTTGCCAACGGATACGCAGTATTTT.

The CDR3 sequence is CASGRDPLGYEQYF. CDR3 bases: TGTGCCAGCGGTCGGGATCCCCTCGGCTACGAGCAGTACTTC. V usage is TRBV25-1 and J usage is TRBJ2-7, with D possibly TRBD2 on 5 matching bases. This CDR3 spans 14 amino acids. In germline, CDR1 is MGHDK, CDR2 SYGVNS. The V end was cut by 8 bases, the J end by 3 bases, with 17 bases between.

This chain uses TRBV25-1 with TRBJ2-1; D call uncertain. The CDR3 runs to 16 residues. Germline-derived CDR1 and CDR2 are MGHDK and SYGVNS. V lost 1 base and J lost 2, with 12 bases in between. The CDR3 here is CASSESRHSPYNEQFF. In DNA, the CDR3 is TGTGCCAGCAGTGAATCGAGACACAGCCCCTACAATGAGCAGTTCTTC.

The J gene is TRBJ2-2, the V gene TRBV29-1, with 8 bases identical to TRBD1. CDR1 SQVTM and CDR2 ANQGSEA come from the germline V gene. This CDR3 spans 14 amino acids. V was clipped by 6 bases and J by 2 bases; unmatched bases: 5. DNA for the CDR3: TGCAGCGTCCCACAGGGGGGAAACACCGGGGAGCTGTTTTTT. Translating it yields CSVPQGGNTGELFF.